This T cell receptor (beta chain) was retrieved from a study of blood T cell repertoires in COVID-19. Germline lookup yields CDR1 LNHNV and CDR2 YYDKDF (reference sequence). The junction had 11 bases not matched to a gene; V was cut back by 8 bases and J by 6 bases. The CDR3 has 16 residues. Authors' methods: Quantification of nucleated cells was approximated via reference gene primer amplification. Here immunoSEQ multiplex PCR was the method, and the copy in TCRdb shows in-frame clones only, minus some. That table supplies the V and J calls and clone size; D and trimming were determined from the DNA. Among about 240,000 clones, 82% were seen once, and the ten largest hold 7% to 10%. A Seattle source enrolled patients during active infection and followed them longitudinally.

The chain joins TRBV15 to TRBJ1-5; TRBD1 aligns across 12 bases. The receptor was isolated from a woman aged 80 or over with COVID-19, enrolled during active disease. Sample: peripheral blood. For the CDR3, the DNA is TGTGCCACCGATCCGGGACAGGGGGCCCGGCGTCAGCCCCAGCATTTT. Amino acid sequence: CATDPGQGARRQPQHF.